One sample yielded the 20 T cell receptor beta chains listed below, sequenced in a study of blood T cell repertoires in COVID-19. Generated by immunoSEQ multiplex PCR, the TCRdb table keeps only in-frame clones and is missing some. The data hold around 150,000 clones, with approximately 80% observed a single time. Sequencing was performed on peripheral blood. The receptors shown here come from a man aged 50 to 59 with acute or convalescent COVID-19.

V is TRBV5-5 and J is TRBJ2-3, with 12 bases fitting TRBD2. In germline, CDR1 is SGHKS, CDR2 YYEKEE (reference sequence). J was trimmed by 3 bases and V by 1 base; bases with no gene match: 3. The CDR3 loop spans 16 amino acids. In nucleotides, the CDR3 is TGTGCCAGCAGCTTGACTAGCGGGGGGATAACAGATACGCAGTATTTT. Protein sequence: CASSLTSGGITDTQYF.

The genes are TRBV27 and TRBJ1-4; D is perhaps TRBD1 (6 bases). The CDR3 is made up of 16 amino acids. Germline CDR1 and CDR2: MNHEY and SMNVEV (reference sequence). Trimming left V 3 bases short and J 7 bases short, with 18 bases between. In DNA form, the CDR3 reads TGTGCCAGCAGTTTGAACGGGGGGCGATGGGGTGAAAAACTGTTTTTT. This encodes CASSLNGGRWGEKLFF.

The chain joins TRBV19 to TRBJ2-3, with 8 nucleotides matching TRBD2. Trimming took 5 bases from V and 1 from J; bases not matched to a gene: 11. Germline CDR1 and CDR2: LNHDA and SQIVND (reference sequence). CDR3 length equals 17 residues. Here the CDR3 reads CASSLIISGEGTDTQYF. The CDR3 DNA reads as TGTGCCAGTAGTTTAATAATTAGCGGGGAAGGCACAGATACGCAGTATTTT.

A single count supports this clone. The rearrangement joins TRBV23-1 to TRBJ1-5, with 7 bases aligning to TRBD1. TRBV23-1 is sorted into the ORF group, with uncertain function. This CDR3 is built from 15 residues. Trimming removed 4 bases from V and 3 bases from J; junction bases left unmatched: 6. This CDR3 is CASSPVQGNNQPQHF. The CDR3 bases are TGCGCCAGCAGTCCAGTACAGGGGAACAATCAGCCCCAGCATTTT.

This sequence joins TRBV7-9 and TRBJ2-3; TRBD2 agrees at 7 bases. The V gene end was trimmed by 2 bases and the J gene end by 3 bases; junction bases not matched to a gene: 5. Germline CDR1 and CDR2: SEHNR and FQNEAQ (reference sequence). CDR3 length: 15 residues. CDR3 nucleotides: TGTGCCAGCAGCTTACCGGGAGGTAGAACAGATACGCAGTATTTT. Amino acid sequence: CASSLPGGRTDTQYF.

The chain links TRBV19 to TRBJ2-5; possible D gene TRBD2, 6 bases. Trimming shortened V by 3 bases and J by 5 bases, and 16 bases separated the two germline ends. The CDR3 contains 15 residues. Looked up from germline, CDR1 is LNHDA and CDR2 is SQIVND (reference sequence). CDR3 sequence reads: CASSMRRALLETQYF. Here the CDR3 DNA reads TGTGCCAGTAGTATGAGGAGGGCGCTACTCGAGACCCAGTACTTC.

This clone was recorded once. This chain joins TRBV15 and TRBJ2-7; 9 bases map to TRBD1. The CDR3 is made up of 15 amino acids. Trimming at V came to 0 bases and at J to 5 bases, leaving 5 bases not matched to a gene. CDR1 and CDR2 (germline): LNHNV, YYDKDF (reference sequence). CDR3 sequence reads: CATSRDTGTGHEQYF. The CDR3 nucleotides read TGTGCCACCAGCAGAGATACTGGGACAGGGCACGAGCAGTACTTC. Full variable domain (rest looked up from reference TRBV15 and TRBJ2-7): DAMVIQNPRYQVTQFGKPVTLSCSQTLNHNVMYWYQQKSSQAPKLLFHYYDKDFNNEADTPDNFQSRRPNTSFCFLDIRSPGLGDTAMYLCATSRDTGTGHEQYFGPGTRLTVT.

This chain's CDR3 is CASSESGTDTQYF. The CDR3 coding sequence is TGCGCCAGCAGTGAATCAGGCACAGATACGCAGTATTTT. J is TRBJ2-3 and V is TRBV10-1; unclear D gene. The length of the CDR3 is 13 residues. The V gene's germline CDR1 is WNHNN and CDR2 SYGVQD (reference sequence). Trimming took 3 bases from V and 1 from J, leaving 5 bases between them.

V and J are TRBV5-1 and TRBJ2-7; 8 bases are a match to TRBD1. The CDR3 length is 14 residues. Losses at the gene ends were 3 bases for V and 7 bases for J; bases not matched to a gene: 9. Germline V CDR1 and CDR2: SGHRS, YFSETQ. CDR3 nucleotide sequence: TGCGCCAGCAGCTGGCAGGGGGCGGAACAAGAGCAGTACTTC. As protein: CASSWQGAEQEQYF.

This sequence joins TRBV6-5 and TRBJ1-2; D gene ambiguous. The CDR3 is 15 amino acids. V was clipped by 4 bases and J by 8 bases, with 20 bases between them. Per germline, CDR1 MNHEY and CDR2 SVGAGI. The CDR3 bases are TGTGCCAGCAGTTCACATGAAAAAGACATTGGCGGCTACACCTTC. Encoded protein: CASSSHEKDIGGYTF.

V is TRBV6-4 and J is TRBJ1-1; no firm D call. CDR3 length equals 13 residues. Between the trimmed V and J ends, which lost 6 bases and 5 bases, there was a span of 13 bases. Germline CDR1 reads MRHNA; CDR2 reads SNTAGT. CDR3 residues: CASSENVETEAFF. The CDR3 nucleotides read TGTGCCAGCAGCGAAAACGTGGAGACTGAAGCTTTCTTT.

This chain uses TRBV7-9 with TRBJ2-2; D uncertain. CDR1 and CDR2 (germline): SEHNR, FQNEAQ (reference sequence). The germline V and J ends were trimmed by 5 bases and 0 bases, with 10 bases remaining between them. There are 15 residues in the CDR3. CDR3 nucleotide sequence: TGTGCCAGCAGCCCTCCCCCCCCGAACACCGGGGAGCTGTTTTTT. Amino acid sequence: CASSPPPPNTGELFF.

This chain joins TRBV5-6 and TRBJ1-1; 9 bases line up with TRBD1. Losses at the gene ends were 4 bases for V and 3 bases for J; bases not matched to a gene: 7. The CDR3 is made up of 15 amino acids. The germline gives CDR1 SGHDT, CDR2 YYEEEE. CDR3 nucleotide sequence: TGTGCCAGCAGCGGATACCGGGACAGGGACACTGAAGCTTTCTTT. Translating gives CASSGYRDRDTEAFF.

The chain combines TRBV5-5 with TRBJ1-5, with D possibly matching TRBD1 (5 bases). The CDR3 covers 14 residues. Trimming took off 1 base at V and 3 bases at J, with 8 bases between the two ends. Germline assignment: CDR1 SGHKS and CDR2 YYEKEE (reference sequence). The CDR3 sequence is CASSLLQDNQPQHF. The CDR3 region has the DNA TGTGCCAGCAGCTTGTTACAGGACAATCAGCCCCAGCATTTT.

The chain is built from TRBV9 and TRBJ2-2, with 8 bases matching TRBD1. Germline CDR1 is SGDLS and CDR2 is YYNGEE. The CDR3 runs to 15 residues. V trimming: 3 bases; J trimming: 4 bases; junction bases outside the gene matches: 5. The CDR3 DNA follows: TGTGCCAGCAGCGGAACGACAGGGGTCACCGGGGAGCTGTTTTTT. This codes for CASSGTTGVTGELFF.

This rearrangement joins TRBV10-1 to TRBJ2-2; 11 positions agree with TRBD1. The trim removed 4 bases at V and 4 bases at J, leaving 5 bases unmatched. This CDR3 spans 16 amino acids. Germline V gene sequence: CDR1 WNHNN, CDR2 SYGVQD (reference sequence). CDR3 DNA: TGCGCCAGCAGTGGGACAGGGGGCCCCGTCACCGGGGAGCTGTTTTTT. Protein: CASSGTGGPVTGELFF.

A few counts support this clone. This rearrangement joins TRBV5-1 to TRBJ1-4; D is undetermined. Germline lookup yields CDR1 SGHRS and CDR2 YFSETQ. The V end lost 2 bases, the J end lost 2 bases, and 7 bases lay between the germline ends. CDR3 length equals 14 residues. CDR3 loop: CASSFGDTNEKLFF. Written as DNA, the CDR3 is TGCGCCAGCAGCTTTGGAGACACTAATGAAAAACTGTTTTTT. The whole variable domain, filled in from reference TRBV5-1 and TRBJ1-4, reads KAGVTQTPRYLIKTRGQQVTLSCSPISGHRSVSWYQQTPGQGLQFLFEYFSETQRNKGNFPGRFSGRQFSNSRSEMNVSTLELGDSALYLCASSFGDTNEKLFFGSGTQLSVL.

V gene TRBV5-1 combines with J gene TRBJ1-1; possible D gene TRBD1, 5 bases. Germline loops: CDR1 SGHRS, CDR2 YFSETQ. V was pared by 4 bases and J by 3 bases, with 13 bases between. The CDR3 totals 14 residues. The CDR3 nucleotides are TGCGCCAGCAGCCCACGGGGGGGGGACACTGAAGCTTTCTTT. Protein product: CASSPRGGDTEAFF. The full variable domain, rest sourced from reference TRBV5-1 and TRBJ1-1, is KAGVTQTPRYLIKTRGQQVTLSCSPISGHRSVSWYQQTPGQGLQFLFEYFSETQRNKGNFPGRFSGRQFSNSRSEMNVSTLELGDSALYLCASSPRGGDTEAFFGQGTRLTVV.

The chain combines TRBV2 with TRBJ1-1; D not certain. Trimming left V 6 bases short and J 0 bases short, with 11 bases between. The CDR3 runs 14 residues. Per germline, CDR1 SNHLY and CDR2 FYNNEI. The DNA of the CDR3 is TGTGCCAGCAGGGAGGCCCTTTTGAACACTGAAGCTTTCTTT. This encodes CASREALLNTEAFF.

The chain links TRBV18 to TRBJ1-4; no clear D. The V end lost 3 bases, the J end lost 8 bases, and 13 bases lay between the germline ends. Germline V lookup: CDR1 KGHSH, CDR2 LQKENI. This CDR3 contains 14 residues. CDR3: CASSPLRSGEKLFF. The CDR3 DNA reads as TGTGCCAGCTCACCCCTACGGTCGGGGGAAAAACTGTTTTTT.